Given below is one TCR beta chain in context. This record belongs to a study of blood T cell repertoires in COVID-19. Study-wide background: PBMCs, B-cell-depleted T cells, or T cells were the source of the cDNA or gDNA that made up the material.

This table comes from immunoSEQ multiplex PCR, and its TCRdb copy is limited to in-frame clones, with some not included. Of roughly 400,000 clones listed, 90% are singletons. Trimming took 3 bases from V and 10 from J, leaving 7 bases between them. The CDR3 is 11 residues long. Germline V gives CDR1 MDHEN, CDR2 SYDVKM. The sequenced sample consisted of PBMCs or T cells enriched from blood (not recorded which). The J gene is TRBJ2-1, the V gene TRBV28; D not certain. The TCR sequence derives from a man aged 18 to 30 who had recovered from COVID-19. The CDR3 reads CASSLAYEQFF. The CDR3 coding sequence is TGTGCCAGCAGTTTGGCTTACGAGCAGTTCTTC.